These 2 T cell receptor beta chains were sequenced from one sample in a study of CXCR3-negative and CXCR3-positive naive CD8 T cells (dated by TCRdb to between 2019 and 2020). Sequencing relied on a NextSeq 550. The Human TCR Profiling Kit (MiLaboratory) was used to prepare UMI-labeled 5' RACE TRB cDNA libraries. Based on TCRdb reprocessing of the reads, there is one entry per CDR3 protein sequence, and DNA is missing. The sample's clone listing holds 30,000 to 40,000 distinct CDR3 sequences. Roughly 15% of the sample is in the top ten clones. The sample consisted of memory CD8+ T cells from blood. The label giving this sample's cell subset or site can be read as: conventional CD8+ memory T cells (TMEM), sorted as controls. The origin of the receptors is a human donor in good health. Some clones in this sample may be carry-over from other donors' samples.

The rearrangement joins TRBV20-1 to TRBJ2-7; absent DNA, TCRdb's TRBD1 call cannot be checked. The CDR3 has 14 amino acids. Germline assignment: CDR1 DFQATT and CDR2 SNEGSKA (reference sequence). The CDR3 loop is CSANPGQGSYEQYF.

The CDR3 is CSVALRDRVSYEQYF. This chain uses TRBV29-1 with TRBJ2-7; the D gene TCRdb calls, TRBD1, cannot be checked with no DNA. The CDR3 runs to 15 residues. CDR1 is SQVTM and CDR2 is ANQGSEA in the germline V gene.